This T cell receptor beta chain is drawn from a study of T cell responses to AZD1222 COVID-19 vaccine. With regard to this clone: Its antigen is unknown.

Study-wide results and caveats: Dominant at 160-218 and 743-854, vaccine-associated CD4 TCRs also spanned spike. With two AZD1222 doses given, Spike-specific TCR breadth and depth both rose. It was only after the peak T cell response that any repertoires were sampled. Targets within unmutated variant regions were reportedly found for nearly half of spike-specific TCRs.

Germline CDR1 reads SEHNR; CDR2 reads FQNEAQ (reference sequence). The CDR3 is 13 residues long. Trimming shortened V by 0 bases and J by 10 bases, and 10 bases separated the two germline ends. Some clones are missing from TCRdb's copy, which holds only in-frame ones; the method was immunoSEQ multiplex PCR. The sample yields 150,000 or so clones, around 90% seen once. Specimen: peripheral blood, collected 28 days after the second AZD1222 dose. The TCR sequence derives from an adult who received the AZD1222 COVID-19 vaccine. The rearrangement links TRBV7-9 to TRBJ2-1; D is undetermined. The CDR3: CASSLAGATEQFF. CDR3 coding DNA: TGTGCCAGCAGCTTAGCGGGCGCCACGGAGCAGTTCTTC.